This TCR beta chain was documented in a study of blood T cell repertoires in COVID-19. Per germline, CDR1 LGHNA and CDR2 YNFKEQ. Unmatched junction bases numbered 11, after V lost 4 bases and J lost 2 bases. The CDR3 length is 16 residues. TCRdb keeps only in-frame clones here, not all; method: immunoSEQ multiplex PCR. The sample lists 150,000 to 200,000 clones, under 85% occurring once. This clonotype was sampled from a man between 60 and 70 years old with active or convalescent COVID-19. This chain connects TRBV4-2 to TRBJ2-7; TRBD2 agrees at 7 bases. Input material: peripheral blood. CDR3 in amino acids: CASSPRASGTTYEQYF. CDR3 in DNA: TGTGCCAGCAGCCCCCGGGCCAGCGGGACCACCTACGAGCAGTACTTC.